The 17 T cell receptor beta chains listed next were all sequenced from one sample in a study of breast tumors, draining lymph nodes, adjacent tissues. TCRdb independently ran MiXCR on the multiplex PCR reads; one entry per CDR3 protein. The table shows around 190,000 distinct CDR3 sequences, with roughly 30% occurring only once. Samples came from axillary lymph nodes draining the breast cancer. Sequencing input: axillary lymph node tissue. The source of these receptors is a female donor with breast cancer. Some clones in this sample may be carry-over from other donors' samples.

The rearrangement joins TRBV24-1 to TRBJ1-6; 9 bases match TRBD1. J was trimmed by 3 bases and V by 3 bases; bases with no gene match: 5. The CDR3 extends over 17 amino acids. In germline, CDR1 is KGHDR, CDR2 SFDVKD. The CDR3 bases are TGTGCCACCAGTGATCCGGGACAGGGCCTCTATAATTCACCCCTCCACTTT. The encoded protein is CATSDPGQGLYNSPLHF.

As to this clonotype: This may come from a read error, since a much larger clone is one base off. The chain employs TRBV6-5 and TRBJ2-7, with D tentatively TRBD1 (5 bases). Germline V CDR1 and CDR2: MNHEY, SVGAGI. This CDR3 region has 13 residues. CDR3 nucleotide sequence: TGTGCCGGCAGTTACTCCAGACAGTACGAGCAGTACTTC. Translating it yields CAGSYSRQYEQYF.

This clonotype turned up a few times. V is TRBV20-1 and J is TRBJ2-5; TRBD2 might be the D (9 bases). The V and J ends lost 3 bases and 1 base respectively, with 21 bases between them. Germline CDR1 DFQATT, CDR2 SNEGSKA (reference sequence). There are 17 residues in the CDR3. In nucleotides, the CDR3 is TGCAGTGCTAGTCTGGGGGCTAGCGGGACAGGCCAAGAGACCCAGTACTTC. Encoded protein: CSASLGASGTGQETQYF.

The V gene is TRBV11-3, the J gene TRBJ1-2; D remains unclear. The CDR3 extends over 13 amino acids. The V and J ends lost 5 bases and 8 bases respectively, with 15 bases between them. CDR1 is SGHNT, CDR2 YENEEA, per germline. CDR3 residues: CASSVSGSGGYTF. DNA for the CDR3: TGTGCCAGCAGCGTTTCCGGGAGCGGCGGCTACACCTTC.

Here the CDR3 reads CASSGLAGVAGDQPQHF. The DNA for the CDR3 is TGCGCCAGCTCCGGACTAGCGGGGGTAGCAGGAGATCAGCCCCAGCATTTT. V gene TRBV4-1 combines with J gene TRBJ1-5; the D gene is possibly TRBD1 (5 bases). The CDR3 contains 17 residues. V lost 8 bases and J 5 bases, leaving 25 bases between the germline ends. In germline, CDR1 is MGHRA, CDR2 YSYEKL.

Of note for this clonotype: Since the CDR3 does not end with the conserved phenylalanine or tryptophan, this likely comes from a read error. The limits of the CDR3 on the DNA are not certain, so only TCRdb's listed CDR3 is given. The V gene is TRBV10-3, the J gene TRBJ2-3; TRBD1, the D gene given by the table, was not confirmed from the DNA. CDR1 is ENHRY, CDR2 SYGVKD, per germline. The CDR3 numbers 11 amino acids, ends counted. CDR3 protein: CAIRAGDRGIY.

As to this clonotype: The junction departs from germline at one end; a sequencing error may be responsible. This chain links TRBV3-1 with TRBJ2-3, with no clear D. The germline gives CDR1 LGHDT, CDR2 YNNKEL (reference sequence). CDR3 length equals 13 residues. The CDR3 reads CASSQVNTDTQCF. The CDR3 region has the DNA TGTGCCAGCAGCCAAGTTAACACAGATACGCAGTGTTTT.

This clonotype was recorded many times. The J gene is TRBJ1-5, the V gene TRBV19; D perhaps matches TRBD1 (5 bases). The CDR3 runs 15 residues. V lost 6 bases and J 4 bases, leaving 16 bases between the germline ends. Germline V gene lookup returns CDR1 LNHDA and CDR2 SQIVND (reference sequence). For the CDR3, the DNA is TGTGCCAGTAGCGAGACAGCTTGGGAGAATCAGCCCCAGCATTTT. Protein sequence: CASSETAWENQPQHF.

This clonotype was recorded at least ten times. This chain connects TRBV6-1 to TRBJ1-6; unclear D gene. V was pared by 7 bases and J by 13 bases, with 11 bases between. CDR1 and CDR2 (germline): MNHNS, SASEGT. The CDR3 totals 11 residues. Here the CDR3 reads CASKSLGPLHF. The CDR3 region has the DNA TGTGCCAGCAAAAGCTTGGGGCCCCTCCACTTT.

As regards this clonotype: This may stem from a read error, because a much larger clone lies one nucleotide away. V gene TRBV20-1 combines with J gene TRBJ2-3; no definite D call. The CDR3 contains 17 residues. Germline V gene lookup returns CDR1 DFQATT and CDR2 SNEGSKA (reference sequence). V was cut by 6 bases and J by 5 bases, with 27 bases left in between. The CDR3 sequence: CSATLPVVGPTRDTQYF. DNA for the CDR3: TGCAGTGCCACGCTTCCCGTGGTTGGGCCAACGCGAGATACGCAGTATTTT.

This chain links TRBV15 with TRBJ1-2, with TRBD1 identical over 7 bases. After removal of 2 bases from V and 2 bases from J, the junction contained 5 bases not matched to a gene. This CDR3 is built from 15 residues. Germline V gene lookup returns CDR1 LNHNV and CDR2 YYDKDF (reference sequence). CDR3 coding DNA: TGTGCCACCAGCAGACCCGACAGGGCCAACTATGGCTACACCTTC. Its protein is CATSRPDRANYGYTF.

This clonotype was seen ten or more times. V is TRBV19 and J is TRBJ2-3; D not resolved. V dropped 7 bases and J dropped 2 bases, with 19 bases sitting between them. This CDR3 region has 16 residues. Germline V CDR1 and CDR2: LNHDA, SQIVND (reference sequence). The CDR3, as DNA: TGTGCCAGTACTATGGGGTTGGGCTCTAACACAGATACGCAGTATTTT. The encoded protein is CASTMGLGSNTDTQYF.

In regard to this clonotype: At one boundary the junction diverges from the germline segment, which might be a read error. The chain couples TRBV6-5 to TRBJ2-5; 10 positions match TRBD2. This CDR3 is built from 15 residues. Germline V gene data show CDR1 as MNHEY and CDR2 as SVGAGI. In DNA, the CDR3 is TGTGCCAGCAGTCACGGACTAGCGGTACAAGGGACCCAGTACTTC. Its translation is CASSHGLAVQGTQYF.

The sample holds many counts of this clonotype. V gene TRBV12-3 or TRBV12-4 combines with J gene TRBJ2-3; D is unclear. Trimming pared 7 bases from V and 4 bases from J, leaving 15 bases between. The CDR3 is 14 amino acids. The CDR3 here is CASTTDSPPDTQYF. CDR3 DNA sequence: TGTGCCAGCACAACCGACTCGCCCCCAGATACGCAGTATTTT.

This chain connects TRBV15 to TRBJ1-6; D remains ambiguous. Germline loops: CDR1 LNHNV, CDR2 YYDKDF (reference sequence). Trimming pared 2 bases from V and 0 bases from J, leaving 32 bases between. The CDR3 runs to 24 residues. CDR3 in amino acids: CATSRSWVLSKPLQLCSYNSPLHF. CDR3 nucleotides: TGTGCCACCAGCAGATCCTGGGTTTTATCTAAGCCTCTGCAGCTGTGCTCCTATAATTCACCCCTCCACTTT.

Concerning this clonotype: A junction boundary mismatches the germline segment, possibly from a read error. The chain links TRBV4-2 to TRBJ2-7, with D possibly TRBD2 on 7 matching bases. CDR3 length: 15 amino acids. Germline V gene sequence: CDR1 LGHNA, CDR2 YNFKEQ. This CDR3 is CASSQEGGGGYEQHF. CDR3 nucleotides: TGTGCCAGCAGCCAAGAGGGAGGGGGTGGCTACGAGCAGCACTTC.

The chain uses TRBV5-6 and TRBJ2-3; D is perhaps TRBD2 (6 bases). Trimming removed 4 bases at V and 2 bases at J, with 14 bases between. This CDR3 has 15 residues. Looked up from germline, CDR1 is SGHDT and CDR2 is YYEEEE. CDR3 amino acids: CASSRRTTATDTQYF. The DNA of the CDR3 is TGTGCCAGCAGCCGGAGGACTACCGCCACAGATACGCAGTATTTT.